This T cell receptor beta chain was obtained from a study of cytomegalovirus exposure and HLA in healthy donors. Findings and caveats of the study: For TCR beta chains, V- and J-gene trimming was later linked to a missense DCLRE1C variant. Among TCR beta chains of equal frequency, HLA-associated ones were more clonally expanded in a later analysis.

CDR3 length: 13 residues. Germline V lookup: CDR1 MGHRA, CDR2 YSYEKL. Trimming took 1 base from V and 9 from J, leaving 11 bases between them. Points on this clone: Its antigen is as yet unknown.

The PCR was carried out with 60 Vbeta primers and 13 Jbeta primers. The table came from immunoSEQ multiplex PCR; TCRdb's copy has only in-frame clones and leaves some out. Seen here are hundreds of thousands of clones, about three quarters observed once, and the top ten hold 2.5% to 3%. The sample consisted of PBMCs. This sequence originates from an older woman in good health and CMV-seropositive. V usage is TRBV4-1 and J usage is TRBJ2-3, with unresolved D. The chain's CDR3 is CASSQGAQDTQYF. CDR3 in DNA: TGCGCCAGCAGCCAAGGGGCACAAGACACGCAGTATTTT.